This T cell receptor (beta chain) appears in the sequencing data of a study of T-cell memory formation after mild COVID-19. The CDR3 covers 15 residues. V shed 2 bases and J 6 bases; nucleotides not matched to a gene: 3. Germline V gives CDR1 SGHDT, CDR2 YYEEEE. In the case of this clonotype: Its target is not known.

A single record per CDR3 protein comes from TCRdb applying MiXCR to the 5' RACE reads. The sample lists fewer than 700,000 distinct CDR3 sequences, 18% seen once, with about 11% in the top ten. Study-wide results and limits: The study found contracting CD4+ clones mainly in CM and EM and contracting CD8+ clones in EMRA.

The rearrangement joins TRBV5-6 to TRBJ2-2, with 11 bases aligning to TRBD2. The sample taken for sequencing was PBMCs or a T cell subset sorted from them (not recorded which). The TCR was taken from an adult woman who had mild COVID-19 (a few samples of this study predate the infection). Cell type and time point are not known. CDR3 nucleotide sequence: TGTGCCAGCAGCTTAACTAGCGGGAGTGCCGGGGAGCTGTTTTTT. It encodes CASSLTSGSAGELFF.